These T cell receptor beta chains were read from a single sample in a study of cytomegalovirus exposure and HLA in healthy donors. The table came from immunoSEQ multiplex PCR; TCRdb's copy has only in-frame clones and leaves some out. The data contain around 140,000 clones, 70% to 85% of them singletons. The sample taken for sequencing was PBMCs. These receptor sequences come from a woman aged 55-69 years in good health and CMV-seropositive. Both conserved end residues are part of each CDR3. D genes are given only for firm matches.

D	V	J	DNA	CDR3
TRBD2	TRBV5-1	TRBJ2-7	TGCGCCAGCAGCTTAGCGGGGAAAACCGACGAGCAGTACTTC	CASSLAGKTDEQYF
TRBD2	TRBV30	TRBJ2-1	TGTGCCTGGACCCTTGGGACTAGCGGGATGGCAGGTGAGCAGTTCTTC	CAWTLGTSGMAGEQFF
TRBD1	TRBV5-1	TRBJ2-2	TGCGCCAGCAGCCAAACAGGGGGCAATTTAGGAACCGGGGAGCTGTTTTTT	CASSQTGGNLGTGELFF
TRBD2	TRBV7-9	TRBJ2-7	TGTGCCAGCAGCTGGGGGGGGGAATCCTACGAGCAGTACTTC	CASSWGGESYEQYF
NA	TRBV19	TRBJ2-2	TGTGCCAGCAGGGTGGAGCACGCCGGGGAGCTGTTTTTT	CASRVEHAGELFF
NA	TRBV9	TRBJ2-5	TGTGCCAGCAGCCAACCGGTAGGGGGAGTCGGGGAGACCCAGTACTTC	CASSQPVGGVGETQYF
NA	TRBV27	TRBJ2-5	TGTGCCAGCAGGTCCCTAGAGTCCCAAGAGACCCAGTACTTC	CASRSLESQETQYF
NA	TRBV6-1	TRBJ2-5	TGTGCCACCGTAACAGGGCTGGAGACCCAGTACTTC	CATVTGLETQYF
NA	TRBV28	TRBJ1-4	TGTGCCAGCAGTCTAGGGGGACGGCTTAATGAAAAACTGTTTTTT	CASSLGGRLNEKLFF
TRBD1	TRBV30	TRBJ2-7	TGTGCCTGGAGTTTGCCGGGACAGGGGTACGAGCAGTACTTC	CAWSLPGQGYEQYF
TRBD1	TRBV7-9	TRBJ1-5	TGTGCCAGCAGCTCGGGACAGGGGATTTATAGCAATCAGCCCCAGCATTTT	CASSSGQGIYSNQPQHF
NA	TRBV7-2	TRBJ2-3	TGTGCCAGCAGCTTAGGAAACGGTTACACAGATACGCAGTATTTT	CASSLGNGYTDTQYF
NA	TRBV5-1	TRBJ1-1	TGCGCCAGCAGAACCGTGGGGGGTCGGGAAGCTTTCTTT	CASRTVGGREAFF
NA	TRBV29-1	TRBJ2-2	TGCAGCGTTGACAAGAACACCGGGGAGCTGTTTTTT	CSVDKNTGELFF
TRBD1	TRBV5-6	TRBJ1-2	TGTGCCAGCAGCCCCCGGGACAGGGGTTACTATGGCTACACCTTC	CASSPRDRGYYGYTF
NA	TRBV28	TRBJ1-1	TGTGCCAGCAGTCTCCTGGGGGGATCCACTGAAGCTTTCTTT	CASSLLGGSTEAFF
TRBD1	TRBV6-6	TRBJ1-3	TGTGCCAGCAGCCCACGACAGGGGACTTCTGGAAACACCATATATTTT	CASSPRQGTSGNTIYF
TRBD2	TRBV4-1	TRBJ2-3	TGCGCCAGCAGCCAAGATCGACTAGCGGGAGCCGATAGCACAGATACGCAGTATTTT	CASSQDRLAGADSTDTQYF
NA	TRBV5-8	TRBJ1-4	TGTGCCAGCAGCTTGGCCCCTGGAGGGTTTTATGAAAAACTGTTTTTT	CASSLAPGGFYEKLFF
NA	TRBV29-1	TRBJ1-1	TGCACCCGGGGAGTTGAAGCTTTCTTT	CTRGVEAFF
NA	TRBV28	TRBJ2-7	TGTGCCAGCAGTTTACCCCTTTACGAGCAGTACTTC	CASSLPLYEQYF
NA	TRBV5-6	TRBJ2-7	TGTGCCAGCAGCCAGGGGGGAAGGAGCTCCTACGAGCAGTACTTC	CASSQGGRSSYEQYF
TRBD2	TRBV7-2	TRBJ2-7	TGTGCCAGCAGCCCAACCGGGACTAGCGGGACGGTAGGGGGGCAGTACTTC	CASSPTGTSGTVGGQYF
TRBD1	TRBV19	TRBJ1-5	TGTGCCAGTAGTGGTTTCCCGGGACAGGGGTACGAAGGTCAGCCCCAGCATTTT	CASSGFPGQGYEGQPQHF
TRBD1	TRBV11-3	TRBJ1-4	TGTGCCAGCAGCCCCACAGGGGGTAATGAAAAACTGTTTTTT	CASSPTGGNEKLFF
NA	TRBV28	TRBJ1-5	TGTGCCAGCAGTTTACGGCGTCAGGATCAGCCCCAGCATTTT	CASSLRRQDQPQHF
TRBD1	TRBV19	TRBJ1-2	TGTGCCAGTAGTGCCAGGGGGCAGGACTATGGCTACACCTTC	CASSARGQDYGYTF
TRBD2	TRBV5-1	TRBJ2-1	TGCGCCAGCAGCTTGGGATTAGCGGGACATATGTACAATGAGCAGTTCTTC	CASSLGLAGHMYNEQFF
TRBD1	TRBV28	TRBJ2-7	TGTGCCAGCAGTCCCCGGGACAGGGACTTCTACGAGCAGTACTTC	CASSPRDRDFYEQYF
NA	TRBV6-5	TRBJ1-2	TGTGCCAGCAGTAGGGAGAGAGGAGCTAACTATGGCTACACCTTC	CASSRERGANYGYTF
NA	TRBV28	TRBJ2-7	TGTGCCAGCAGTTCCGGGTTTTACGAGCAGTACTTC	CASSSGFYEQYF